Shown below are 29 T cell receptor beta chains from a single sample sequenced in a study of shared clonotypes between healthy human individuals. Selected positively for CCR7 and CD45RO-negative, naive CD8 cells excluded terminally differentiated effector memory CD45RA+ cells. Using immunoSEQ multiplex PCR, the repertoire was profiled, and TCRdb retains in-frame clones only, with some absent. Of more than 600,000 clones in the sample, under 95% were seen once. The sequenced sample consisted of naive CD8+ T cells sorted from blood. The receptors here all came from a young man in good health.

The chain is built from TRBV5-3 and TRBJ2-7, with D unclear. TRBV5-3 is an open reading frame whose function is uncertain. CDR3 length: 12 residues. The ends were cut back, 6 bases at V and 3 bases at J, with 10 bases in the middle. CDR3 coding DNA: TGTGCCAGAAAAAAGGTCGGCTACGAGCAGTACTTC. Its translation: CARKKVGYEQYF.

This clone was found once. The chain employs TRBV7-8 and TRBJ2-7; 7 bases map to TRBD2. This CDR3 has 16 residues. Germline V lookup: CDR1 SGHVS, CDR2 FQNEAQ. V shed 5 bases and J 5 bases; nucleotides not matched to a gene: 15. Here the CDR3 reads CASSPHPGFGGDEQYF. For the CDR3, the DNA is TGTGCCAGCAGCCCGCATCCGGGGTTTGGGGGGGACGAGCAGTACTTC.

A single count supports this clone. The genes are TRBV10-3 and TRBJ1-2; D ambiguous. This CDR3 is 16 amino acids long. The V gene lost 0 bases and the J gene lost 0 bases, with 11 bases spanning the gap. Germline V gene sequence: CDR1 ENHRY, CDR2 SYGVKD. The CDR3 region is CAISESQAIANYGYTF. The CDR3 DNA sequence: TGTGCCATCAGTGAGTCGCAGGCCATTGCTAACTATGGCTACACCTTC.

The chain employs TRBV7-9 and TRBJ2-3; 8 bases align to TRBD2. Germline assignment: CDR1 SEHNR and CDR2 FQNEAQ (reference sequence). V was clipped by 8 bases and J by 7 bases; unmatched bases: 8. The CDR3 runs to 13 residues. CDR3 loop: CASGPAGEHTQYF. DNA of the CDR3: TGTGCCAGCGGCCCAGCGGGGGAACATACGCAGTATTTT.

The J gene is TRBJ1-3, the V gene TRBV5-4, with D perhaps matching TRBD1 (5 bases). The ends were cut back, 6 bases at V and 0 bases at J, with 13 bases in the middle. The length of the CDR3 is 15 residues. Germline V gives CDR1 SGHNT, CDR2 YYREEE (reference sequence). The CDR3 nucleotides read TGTGCCAGCATCCGGGACGGGAACTCTGGAAACACCATATATTTT. Translated, it gives CASIRDGNSGNTIYF. The full variable domain, with the rest looked up from reference TRBV5-4 and TRBJ1-3, is ETGVTQSPTHLIKTRGQQVTLRCSSQSGHNTVSWYQQALGQGPQFIFQYYREEENGRGNFPPRFSGLQFPNYSSELNVNALELDDSALYLCASIRDGNSGNTIYFGEGSWLTVV.

The rearrangement links TRBV27 to TRBJ1-1; no clear D. Trimming removed 2 bases from V and 1 base from J, with 8 bases in between. This CDR3 has 14 residues. The V gene's germline CDR1 is MNHEY and CDR2 SMNVEV (reference sequence). The CDR3 sequence is CASSLGPPNTEAFF. In nucleotides, the CDR3 is TGTGCCAGCAGTTTAGGACCCCCGAACACTGAAGCTTTCTTT.

The rearrangement links TRBV2 to TRBJ2-5; 15 positions agree with TRBD2. Looked up from germline, CDR1 is SNHLY and CDR2 is FYNNEI. The CDR3 runs to 15 residues. The junction had 4 bases not matched to a gene; V was cut back by 7 bases and J by 4 bases. The CDR3 sequence: CASTPGLAGGETQYF. As DNA, the CDR3 is TGTGCCAGCACCCCGGGACTAGCGGGAGGAGAGACCCAGTACTTC.

Of note for this clone: Other DNA sequences in the same sample also yield this CDR3. CDR3 protein: CASSLGPGLASNEQFF. In DNA form, the CDR3 reads TGTGCCAGCAGCTTAGGACCGGGACTAGCGTCTAATGAGCAGTTCTTC. V gene TRBV11-2 combines with J gene TRBJ2-1; the match to TRBD2 covers 10 bases. V lost 1 base and J lost 7; bases outside the gene matches: 7. Germline assignment: CDR1 SGHAT and CDR2 FQNNGV. The CDR3 is 16 amino acids.

The V and J genes are TRBV7-8 and TRBJ2-5; D ambiguous. The CDR3 loop spans 15 amino acids. Deletions cut 1 base from V and 1 base from J, with 10 bases between. Germline V CDR1 and CDR2: SGHVS, FQNEAQ. This CDR3 reads CASSLEGRTQETQYF. CDR3 nucleotide sequence: TGTGCCAGCAGCTTAGAGGGCAGGACCCAAGAGACCCAGTACTTC.

The CDR3 spells CASSEGARATDTQYF. The CDR3, as DNA: TGTGCCAGCAGTGAGGGAGCGAGGGCCACAGATACGCAGTATTTT. The chain combines TRBV2 with TRBJ2-3; perhaps TRBD2 as D (5 bases). The CDR3 contains 15 residues. Per germline, CDR1 SNHLY and CDR2 FYNNEI. V lost 3 bases, J lost 2 bases, and 12 bases lay in between.

CDR3 bases: TGCGCCAGCAGCCAAGATGTCACTAGGCGGGAGGTATTGGTTGAGCAGTTCTTC. Its protein is CASSQDVTRREVLVEQFF. The V gene is TRBV4-3, the J gene TRBJ2-1; 8 bases align to TRBD2. CDR3 size: 18 residues. Germline V gene lookup returns CDR1 LGHNA and CDR2 YSLEER. Trimming at V came to 0 bases and at J to 9 bases, leaving 16 bases not matched to a gene.

The gene calls are TRBV27 and TRBJ2-1; D is uncertain. The V end was cut by 3 bases, the J end by 6 bases, with 9 bases between. Germline V lookup: CDR1 MNHEY, CDR2 SMNVEV (reference sequence). CDR3 length equals 13 residues. CDR3 region: CASSFSPGNEQFF. CDR3 DNA sequence: TGTGCCAGCAGTTTTAGTCCGGGCAATGAGCAGTTCTTC.

The gene calls are TRBV7-9 and TRBJ1-5; no definite D call. There are 14 residues in the CDR3. Between the trimmed V and J ends, which lost 5 bases and 2 bases, there was a span of 10 bases. Germline CDR1 and CDR2: SEHNR and FQNEAQ (reference sequence). CDR3 amino acids: CASSHPGGNQPQHF. CDR3 nucleotides: TGTGCCAGCAGCCACCCCGGGGGCAATCAGCCCCAGCATTTT.

This chain joins TRBV30 and TRBJ2-1; D possibly uses TRBD1 or TRBD2 (5 bases each). V lost 4 bases and J lost 1, with 8 bases in between. The CDR3 has 13 residues. CDR1 is GTSNPN and CDR2 is SVGIG in the germline V gene (reference sequence). This CDR3 reads CAWNWGSYNEQFF. The CDR3 coding sequence is TGTGCCTGGAACTGGGGGTCCTACAATGAGCAGTTCTTC.

Remarks on this clone: This specimen includes other DNA sequences encoding the same CDR3. This chain joins TRBV27 and TRBJ2-7, with D perhaps TRBD1 (6 bases). Germline V gene sequence: CDR1 MNHEY, CDR2 SMNVEV (reference sequence). The CDR3 runs 13 residues. The ends were cut back, 3 bases at V and 3 bases at J, with 9 bases in the middle. The CDR3 region has the DNA TGTGCCAGCAGTTTGGCAGGGGACTACGAGCAGTACTTC. It specifies CASSLAGDYEQYF.

This clone appeared a single time. The chain uses TRBV5-5 and TRBJ1-3; no definite D call. This CDR3 is 14 amino acids long. V was clipped by 0 bases and J by 8 bases, with 12 bases between them. Germline CDR1 and CDR2: SGHKS and YYEKEE (reference sequence). In DNA form, the CDR3 reads TGTGCCAGCAGCTTGGATCCGGGGAGCTACACCATATATTTT. Translated: CASSLDPGSYTIYF.

The V gene is TRBV6-1, the J gene TRBJ2-1; no clear D gene. CDR1 and CDR2 (germline): MNHNS, SASEGT. With 2 bases removed from V and 6 bases from J, the gap between germline ends came to 14 bases. CDR3 length: 15 residues. The CDR3 sequence is CASSEPLTVLNEQFF. Written as DNA, the CDR3 is TGTGCCAGCAGTGAACCCCTTACCGTCCTCAATGAGCAGTTCTTC.

The chain links TRBV4-3 to TRBJ1-1; weak D call: TRBD1 (6 bases). Germline-derived CDR1 and CDR2 are LGHNA and YSLEER. Trimming removed 0 bases from V and 1 base from J, with 15 bases in between. The CDR3 loop spans 17 amino acids. CDR3 DNA sequence: TGCGCCAGCAGCCAAGAGGATAGGGACATGGGGAACACTGAAGCTTTCTTT. The encoded protein is CASSQEDRDMGNTEAFF.

This chain links TRBV7-2 with TRBJ2-1; D is perhaps TRBD2 (6 bases). There are 16 residues in the CDR3. Germline CDR1 SGHTA, CDR2 FQGNSA. V shed 1 base and J shed 7 bases, with 17 bases lying between them. The CDR3 nucleotides are TGTGCCAGCAGCTTAGTATGGTCGGGAGTAGCGAATGAGCAGTTCTTC. This sequence encodes CASSLVWSGVANEQFF.

In its sample, this clone was seen a few times. The chain joins TRBV6-1 to TRBJ2-2, with no clear D. Germline V CDR1 and CDR2: MNHNS, SASEGT. Between the trimmed V and J ends, which lost 6 bases and 6 bases, there was a span of 11 bases. The CDR3 is 13 amino acids. CDR3 DNA sequence: TGTGCCAGCAGGGCTAAGCTGGCCGGGGAGCTGTTTTTT. Translating it yields CASRAKLAGELFF.

J is TRBJ1-1 and V is TRBV7-9; TRBD1 matches 9 bases. The CDR3 is 15 amino acids. CDR1 SEHNR and CDR2 FQNEAQ come from the germline V gene (reference sequence). The V segment lost 5 bases and the J segment 0 bases; nucleotides outside the gene matches: 4. CDR3 nucleotides: TGTGCCAGCAGCCCGGGACAGGGATTGAACACTGAAGCTTTCTTT. Its protein product is CASSPGQGLNTEAFF.

The chain carries TRBV2 and TRBJ1-5; weak D call: TRBD1 (5 bases). This CDR3 region has 15 residues. Germline CDR1 reads SNHLY; CDR2 reads FYNNEI. Trimming shortened V by 1 base and J by 6 bases, and 13 bases separated the two germline ends. CDR3 DNA sequence: TGTGCCAGCAGTGAAGGCCGGGGGGAATTTCAGCCCCAGCATTTT. This sequence encodes CASSEGRGEFQPQHF.

The chain couples TRBV10-3 to TRBJ1-4; D unresolved. V was cut by 6 bases and J by 6 bases, with 11 bases left in between. The germline V gene encodes CDR1 ENHRY and CDR2 SYGVKD. The CDR3 runs 13 residues. This CDR3 reads CAIRLESDEKLFF. CDR3 nucleotide sequence: TGTGCCATCAGATTGGAGAGTGATGAAAAACTGTTTTTT.

The chain uses TRBV5-1 and TRBJ2-1, with TRBD2 matching 9 bases. The CDR3 length is 15 residues. Germline V lookup: CDR1 SGHRS, CDR2 YFSETQ. With V trimmed by 2 bases and J by 7 bases, 7 bases remained unmatched. CDR3 in amino acids: CASSFLAGALNEQFF. CDR3 DNA: TGCGCCAGCAGCTTTTTAGCGGGAGCCTTGAATGAGCAGTTCTTC.

The chain uses TRBV6-5 and TRBJ2-7; TRBD2 agrees at 13 bases. The CDR3 covers 15 residues. Germline loops: CDR1 MNHEY, CDR2 SVGAGI. The J segment lost 3 bases and the V segment lost 6 bases, leaving 5 bases of the junction unmatched. CDR3 loop: CASSLGLAGHYEQYF. The DNA for the CDR3 is TGTGCCAGCAGCTTGGGACTAGCGGGACACTACGAGCAGTACTTC.

The chain is built from TRBV6-5 and TRBJ2-7, with 9 bases lining up with TRBD2. The CDR3 spans 16 residues. The V gene's germline CDR1 is MNHEY and CDR2 SVGAGI. Trimming removed 0 bases from V and 3 bases from J; junction bases left unmatched: 6. The CDR3 DNA follows: TGTGCCAGCAGTTACTCCCGGGCGGGAGGGCGCTACGAGCAGTACTTC. It translates to CASSYSRAGGRYEQYF.

The J gene is TRBJ2-1, the V gene TRBV7-2; D is perhaps TRBD2 (5 bases). The CDR3 loop spans 17 amino acids. Germline V gene sequence: CDR1 SGHTA, CDR2 FQGNSA. The V end lost 2 bases, the J end lost 2 bases, and 16 bases lay between the germline ends. The CDR3 DNA sequence: TGTGCCAGCAGCTTACGGGATAGTTGGACGGCCTACAATGAGCAGTTCTTC. Protein product: CASSLRDSWTAYNEQFF.

The chain recombines TRBV2 with TRBJ2-1; D possibly uses TRBD1 or TRBD2 (6 bases each). Germline lookup yields CDR1 SNHLY and CDR2 FYNNEI. Trimming took off 0 bases at V and 15 bases at J, with 18 bases between the two ends. The CDR3 has 14 amino acids. The CDR3 protein is CASSEALGASEAFF. The CDR3 DNA follows: TGTGCCAGCAGTGAAGCGCTGGGGGCTAGCGAAGCGTTCTTC.

This sequence joins TRBV11-3 and TRBJ2-1; D is possibly TRBD1 (5 bases). Germline V gene sequence: CDR1 SGHNT, CDR2 YENEEA. The CDR3 has 14 amino acids. V lost 5 bases to trimming and J lost 10 bases, with 18 bases between them. The CDR3 loop is CASSPQFRADEQFF. Written as DNA, the CDR3 is TGTGCCAGCAGCCCCCAGTTCAGGGCGGACGAGCAGTTCTTC.